These T cell receptor beta chains were read from a single sample in a study of T-cell reconstitution after alpha-beta-depleted transplantation in children. Each CDR3 protein gets one entry after TCRdb re-called the PCR reads with MiXCR. The data contain fewer than 400,000 distinct CDR3 sequences, 20% of them seen just once; the ten biggest clones take up approximately 3.9%. The input for sequencing was PBMCs from the stem cell graft donor, taken from the stem cell graft. The receptors shown here come from a human donor who donated a stem cell graft to a child with acute myeloid leukemia. Both conserved end residues are part of each CDR3. A D gene is named only where the DNA matches it firmly. Clone sizes are given selectively: once, few, many, or a class where the clone is expanded.

J gene,clone size,D gene,V gene,CDR3 DNA,CDR3 protein
TRBJ2-1,few,.,TRBV29-1,TGCAGCGTTGCTGGTCGTGCAAACAATGAGCAGTTCTTC,CSVAGRANNEQFF
TRBJ2-5,.,TRBD1,TRBV5-1,TGCGCCAGCAGCTTGGCCGGGAACCGGGACAGGGAGGGAGAAAATCAAGAGACCCAGTACTTC,CASSLAGNRDREGENQETQYF
TRBJ2-1,many,TRBD2,TRBV29-1,TGCAGCGTTGAAGACCATAGCGGGAGCTTATACAATGAGCAGTTCTTC,CSVEDHSGSLYNEQFF
TRBJ1-5,many,.,TRBV7-8,TGTGCCAGCAGCCCCCTCGGGGGAGGGAATCAGCCCCAGCATTTT,CASSPLGGGNQPQHF
TRBJ2-1,many,.,TRBV28,TGTGCCAGCAGTGAGGACGGCAGCTCCTACAATGAGCAGTTCTTC,CASSEDGSSYNEQFF
TRBJ2-5,.,.,TRBV5-1,TGCGCCACCAAGAACGATGGGGTCGAGACCCAGTACTTC,CATKNDGVETQYF
TRBJ2-3,.,.,TRBV11-2,TGTGCCAGCAGCTTGAATCCGCCAGGGCTTCCCCCCGCAGATACGCAGTATTTT,CASSLNPPGLPPADTQYF
TRBJ2-1,few,.,TRBV5-4,TGTGCCAGCAGCGCCTTCGCGACTCACAATGAGCAGTTCTTC,CASSAFATHNEQFF
TRBJ2-4,.,TRBD1,TRBV18,TGTGCCAGCTCCCCGGACAGGGACCTAGCCAAAAACATTCAGTACTTC,CASSPDRDLAKNIQYF
TRBJ1-2,.,.,TRBV7-9,TGTGCCAGCAGCGCGAGGGTGGGGCCCGGGGTTGGCTACACCTTC,CASSARVGPGVGYTF